This T cell receptor (beta chain) was recorded in a study of T cells in Graves' hyperthyroidism and ophthalmopathy. Study information: Peripheral blood was acquired at first diagnosis, ahead of any therapy whatsoever.

TCR beta CDR3 region amplification was performed from RNA transcripts. HTBI primers were the set used in a first-round RT-PCR of the TCR CDR3. TCRdb recomputed calls from the multiplex PCR reads with MiXCR, one row per CDR3 protein. The repertoire holds over 650,000 distinct CDR3 sequences, with about 16% as singletons. The V end was cut by 5 bases, the J end by 0 bases, with 14 bases between. The V gene's germline CDR1 is MDHEN and CDR2 SYDVKM. The CDR3 sequence is 16 residues long. It was 10 ml of fresh peripheral blood that supplied the PBMCs. Findings and limits, study-wide: In validation, the model predicted ophthalmopathy. These predictions came a median 6.5 months before onset.

This clonotype was counted only a few times. The antigen remains unidentified. This receptor was obtained from a man between 18 and 35 years old with Graves' hyperthyroidism. The sample comprised blood. V and J are TRBV28 and TRBJ2-4, with unresolved D. The CDR3 coding sequence is TGTGCCAGCAGTACTCGACGGATTTTAGCCAAAAACATTCAGTACTTC. As protein: CASSTRRILAKNIQYF.